The 9 T cell receptor beta chains reported below all come from one sample, sequenced in a study of blood T cell repertoires in COVID-19. Libraries were prepared by immunoSEQ multiplex PCR; TCRdb keeps only in-frame clonotypes and omits some of them. The table has approximately 320,000 clones, 65% to 90% seen once. Material for sequencing was peripheral blood. The receptors come from a human donor in a cohort sampled during active COVID-19.

This chain links TRBV2 with TRBJ1-2, with a possible D match to TRBD1 (5 bases). The germline V gene has CDR1 SNHLY and CDR2 FYNNEI. The CDR3 totals 16 residues. Between the trimmed V and J ends, which lost 2 bases and 4 bases, there was a span of 17 bases. As DNA, the CDR3 is TGTGCCAGCAGTGAATTGACAGCCTCTATAGGCTATGGCTACACCTTC. This gives the protein CASSELTASIGYGYTF.

This sequence joins TRBV25-1 and TRBJ2-5; D is ambiguous. The CDR3 has 12 residues. Trimming cost V 5 bases and J 4 bases, with 8 bases left between them. Germline V lookup: CDR1 MGHDK, CDR2 SYGVNS. The chain's CDR3 is CASSSRGETQYF. DNA of the CDR3: TGTGCCAGCAGTTCTCGAGGAGAGACCCAGTACTTC.

The V and J genes are TRBV7-9 and TRBJ2-1; 15 nucleotides match TRBD2. The CDR3 loop spans 19 amino acids. Per the germline V gene, CDR1 is SEHNR and CDR2 is FQNEAQ (reference sequence). V lost 5 bases to trimming and J lost 0 bases; unmatched junction nucleotides: 8. The CDR3 bases are TGTGCCAGCAGCCCAGGACTAGCGGGGGGGCCAAGCTCCTACAATGAGCAGTTCTTC. Translated, it gives CASSPGLAGGPSSYNEQFF.

The chain uses TRBV6-5 and TRBJ2-2; 7 nucleotides align to TRBD2. CDR3 length equals 14 residues. Trimming took 5 bases from V and 9 from J; bases not matched to a gene: 9. Germline CDR1 reads MNHEY; CDR2 reads SVGAGI. CDR3 coding DNA: TGTGCCAGCAGTCCATTGGGAGGGGACCGGGAGCTGTTTTTT. This codes for CASSPLGGDRELFF.

At least ten counts were recorded for this clone. The chain recombines TRBV6-5 with TRBJ2-2, with D perhaps matching TRBD2 (5 bases). Per the germline V gene, CDR1 is MNHEY and CDR2 is SVGAGI. V dropped 7 bases and J dropped 2 bases, with 8 bases sitting between them. This CDR3 contains 13 residues. CDR3 sequence: CASMDLNTGELFF. The CDR3 coding sequence is TGTGCCAGCATGGACTTAAACACCGGGGAGCTGTTTTTT.

This clone was counted between two and nine times. This chain connects TRBV18 to TRBJ1-6, with TRBD1 matching over 8 bases. The CDR3 length is 14 residues. The J segment lost 8 bases and the V segment lost 6 bases, leaving 6 bases of the junction unmatched. Germline assignment: CDR1 KGHSH and CDR2 LQKENI. The CDR3 reads CASSSTGEDSPLHF. The CDR3 DNA follows: TGTGCCAGCTCCTCGACAGGGGAGGATTCACCCCTCCACTTT.

The gene calls are TRBV7-9 and TRBJ1-3; TRBD1 is a possible D gene (6 bases). Looked up from germline, CDR1 is SEHNR and CDR2 is FQNEAQ (reference sequence). Trimming left V 4 bases short and J 8 bases short, with 21 bases between. CDR3 length: 16 residues. This CDR3 reads CASSSGPRGPRDTIYF. The DNA of the CDR3 is TGTGCCAGCAGCTCGGGGCCCAGGGGCCCGAGGGACACCATATATTTT.

In this sample, this clone turned up once. The rearrangement uses TRBV15 and TRBJ1-5, with 9 bases fitting TRBD1. In germline, CDR1 is LNHNV, CDR2 YYDKDF (reference sequence). Trimming took 4 bases from V and 7 from J; bases not matched to a gene: 11. This CDR3 has 16 amino acids. The CDR3 nucleotides read TGTGCCACCAGCATTTGGGAAACAGGGGGCAGGCAGCCCCAGCATTTT. Amino acid sequence: CATSIWETGGRQPQHF.

The V gene is TRBV2, the J gene TRBJ2-2, with D maybe TRBD1 (6 bases). The CDR3 is 14 amino acids. CDR1 and CDR2 from the germline V gene are SNHLY and FYNNEI. With 6 bases removed from V and 2 bases from J, the gap between germline ends came to 10 bases. Here the CDR3 DNA reads TGTGCCAGCAGAGGGGGACCAAACACCGGGGAGCTGTTTTTT. Translated, it gives CASRGGPNTGELFF.